The entry below gives a single T cell receptor (beta chain) sequence along with its context. Per the study methods: From reference gene primer amplification, estimates of nucleated cell counts were derived. The assay was immunoSEQ multiplex PCR, and TCRdb's table has in-frame clones only and misses some. The V and J calls and clone size are taken from that table; D and trimming were inferred from the DNA. The table includes around 200,000 clones, 70% to 85% detected once. The sample belongs to a study of blood T cell repertoires in COVID-19. Across the study: COVID-19 samples collected from the United States, Italy and Spain covered acute and convalescent phases. The analysed material was cDNA or gDNA that came from T cells, B-cell-depleted T cells, or PBMCs.

This clonotype was sampled from a human donor in a cohort sampled during active COVID-19. Sequences were obtained from peripheral blood.

CDR3 nucleotide sequence: TGTGCCAGCAGCTTAGTAGGCAGGGAAAACACTGAAGCTTTCTTT. The encoded protein is CASSLVGRENTEAFF. This rearrangement joins TRBV7-8 to TRBJ1-1; tentatively, D is TRBD1 (5 bases). CDR3 size: 15 residues. Trimming cost V 1 base and J 2 bases, with 11 bases left between them. Germline V gives CDR1 SGHVS, CDR2 FQNEAQ.